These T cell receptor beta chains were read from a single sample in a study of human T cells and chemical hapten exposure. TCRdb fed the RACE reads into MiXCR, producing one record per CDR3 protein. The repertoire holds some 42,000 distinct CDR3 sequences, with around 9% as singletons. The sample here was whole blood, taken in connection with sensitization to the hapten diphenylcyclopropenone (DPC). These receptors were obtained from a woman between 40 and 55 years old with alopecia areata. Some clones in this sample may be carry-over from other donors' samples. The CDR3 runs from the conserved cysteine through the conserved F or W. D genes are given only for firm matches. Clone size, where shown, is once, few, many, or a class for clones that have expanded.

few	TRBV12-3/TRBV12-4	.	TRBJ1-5	CASSEDIGRPQHF	TGTGCCAGCAGTGAGGACATCGGTCGGCCCCAGCATTTT
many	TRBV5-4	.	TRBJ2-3	CASSLESKSLDTQYF	TGTGCCAGCAGCCTGGAGTCCAAGTCGCTAGATACGCAGTATTTT
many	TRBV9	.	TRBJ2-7	CASSVVGSSYEQYF	TGTGCCAGCAGCGTAGTGGGGAGCAGCTACGAGCAGTACTTC
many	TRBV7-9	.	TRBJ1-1	CASSFWTENTEAFF	TGTGCCAGCAGCTTTTGGACAGAGAACACTGAAGCTTTCTTT
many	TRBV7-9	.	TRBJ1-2	CASRRDSMAYGYTF	TGTGCCAGCAGGCGTGACAGTATGGCTTATGGCTACACCTTC
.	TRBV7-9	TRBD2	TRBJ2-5	CASSLVSSSGGAETQYF	TGTGCCAGCAGCTTAGTTTCTTCGAGCGGGGGGGCGGAGACCCAGTACTTC
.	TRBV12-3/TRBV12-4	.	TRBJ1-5	CASSLGDQPQHF	TGTGCCAGCAGTTTAGGGGATCAGCCCCAGCATTTT
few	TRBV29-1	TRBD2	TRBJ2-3	CSVESGGRTDTQYF	TGCAGCGTTGAGAGCGGGGGCCGCACAGATACGCAGTATTTT
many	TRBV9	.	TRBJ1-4	CASSVATNEKLFF	TGTGCCAGCAGCGTTGCAACTAATGAAAAACTGTTTTTT
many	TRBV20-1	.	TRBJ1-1	CSARVGGRDTEAFF	TGCAGTGCTAGAGTGGGGGGACGGGACACTGAAGCTTTCTTT
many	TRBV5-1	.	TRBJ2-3	CASTRQDSNTDTQYF	TGCGCCAGCACCCGCCAGGACAGCAACACAGATACGCAGTATTTT
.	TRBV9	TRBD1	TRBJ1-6	CASSVGKGANSPLHF	TGTGCCAGCAGCGTAGGAAAGGGGGCTAATTCACCCCTCCACTTT
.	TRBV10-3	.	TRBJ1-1	CAISSTGTTEAFF	TGTGCCATCAGTAGCACAGGAACCACTGAAGCTTTCTTT
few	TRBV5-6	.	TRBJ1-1	CASSLITGEAFF	TGTGCCAGCAGCTTGATTACAGGGGAAGCTTTCTTT
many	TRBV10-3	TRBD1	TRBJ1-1	CAISESSPGGALGTEAFF	TGTGCCATCAGTGAGTCGAGTCCAGGGGGCGCCTTGGGAACTGAAGCTTTCTTT
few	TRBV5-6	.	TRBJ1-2	CASSFVSGARRGGYTF	TGTGCCAGCAGCTTCGTCTCCGGAGCCAGAAGGGGTGGCTACACCTTC
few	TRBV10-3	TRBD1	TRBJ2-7	CAIRPTGFYEQYF	TGTGCCATCAGACCGACAGGGTTCTACGAGCAGTACTTC
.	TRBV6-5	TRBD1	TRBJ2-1	CASSYRDRGVNEQFF	TGTGCCAGCAGTTACAGGGACAGGGGGGTCAATGAGCAGTTCTTC
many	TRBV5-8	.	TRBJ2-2	CASSLRSRAGELFF	TGTGCCAGCAGCTTGCGGAGCCGGGCCGGGGAGCTGTTTTTT
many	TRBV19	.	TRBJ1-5	CASSTFLTGGHQPQHF	TGTGCCAGTAGTACTTTTCTAACGGGGGGTCATCAGCCCCAGCATTTT
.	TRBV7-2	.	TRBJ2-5	CASSYSMETQYF	TGTGCCAGCAGCTACTCTATGGAGACCCAGTACTTC
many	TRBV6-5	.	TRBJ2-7	CASSRGLTYEQYF	TGTGCCAGCAGTCGAGGACTGACCTACGAGCAGTACTTC
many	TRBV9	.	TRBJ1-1	CASSVARTGGSEAFF	TGTGCCAGCAGCGTAGCCCGGACGGGAGGGAGTGAAGCTTTCTTT
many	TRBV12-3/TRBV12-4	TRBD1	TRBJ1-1	CASSPIRQGEAFF	TGTGCCAGCAGTCCTATCCGACAGGGAGAAGCTTTCTTT
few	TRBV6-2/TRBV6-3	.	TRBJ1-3	CASSYSTMPDSSTGNTIYF	TGTGCCAGCAGTTACTCGACCATGCCGGACAGCTCGACTGGAAACACCATATATTTT
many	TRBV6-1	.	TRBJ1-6	CASRAARGSYNSPLHF	TGTGCCAGCAGAGCAGCCAGGGGATCCTATAATTCACCCCTCCACTTT
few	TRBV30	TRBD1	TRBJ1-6	CAWAGTGRSPLHF	TGTGCCTGGGCCGGGACAGGTAGATCACCCCTCCACTTT
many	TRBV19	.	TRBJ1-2	CASSYQTANYGYTF	TGTGCCAGTAGTTACCAAACTGCGAACTATGGCTACACCTTC
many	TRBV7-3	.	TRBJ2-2	CASGTSNTGELFF	TGTGCCAGCGGGACTTCGAACACCGGGGAGCTGTTTTTT
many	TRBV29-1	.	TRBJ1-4	CSVGGSLAEKLFF	TGCAGCGTCGGGGGAAGTTTGGCTGAAAAACTGTTTTTT
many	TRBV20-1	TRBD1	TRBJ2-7	CSAPGQGISEQYF	TGCAGTGCGCCGGGACAGGGGATTTCCGAGCAGTACTTC